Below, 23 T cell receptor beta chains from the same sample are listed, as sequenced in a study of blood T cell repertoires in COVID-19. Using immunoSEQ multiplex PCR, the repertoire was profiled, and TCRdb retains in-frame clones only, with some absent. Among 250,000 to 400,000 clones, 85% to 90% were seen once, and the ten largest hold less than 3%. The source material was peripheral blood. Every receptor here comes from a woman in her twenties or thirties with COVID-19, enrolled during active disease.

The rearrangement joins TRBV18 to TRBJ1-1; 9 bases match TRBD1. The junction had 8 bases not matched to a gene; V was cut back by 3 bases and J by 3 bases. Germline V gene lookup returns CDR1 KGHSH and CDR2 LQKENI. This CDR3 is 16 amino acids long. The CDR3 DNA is TGTGCCAGCTCACCGAGACAGGGGGACGTGTACACTGAAGCTTTCTTT. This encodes CASSPRQGDVYTEAFF.

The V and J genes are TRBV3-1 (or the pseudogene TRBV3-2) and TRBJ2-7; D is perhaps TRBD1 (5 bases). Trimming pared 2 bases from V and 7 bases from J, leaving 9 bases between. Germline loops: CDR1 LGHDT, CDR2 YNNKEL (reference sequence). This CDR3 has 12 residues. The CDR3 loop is CASSQTGEEQYF. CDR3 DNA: TGTGCCAGCAGCCAAACAGGCGAGGAGCAGTACTTC.

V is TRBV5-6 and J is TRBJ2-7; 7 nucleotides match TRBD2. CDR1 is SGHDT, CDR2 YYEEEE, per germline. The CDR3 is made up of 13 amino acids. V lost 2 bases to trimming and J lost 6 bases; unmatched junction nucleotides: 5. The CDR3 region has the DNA TGTGCCAGCAGCTTTACGGGAGGCGGCGAGCAGTACTTC. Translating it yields CASSFTGGGEQYF.

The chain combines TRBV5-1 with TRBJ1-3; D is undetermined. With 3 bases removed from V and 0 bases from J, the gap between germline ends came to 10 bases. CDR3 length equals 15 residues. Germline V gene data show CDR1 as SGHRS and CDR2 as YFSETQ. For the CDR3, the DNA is TGCGCCAGCAGCTCCGAGCTCTTCTCTGGAAACACCATATATTTT. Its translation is CASSSELFSGNTIYF.

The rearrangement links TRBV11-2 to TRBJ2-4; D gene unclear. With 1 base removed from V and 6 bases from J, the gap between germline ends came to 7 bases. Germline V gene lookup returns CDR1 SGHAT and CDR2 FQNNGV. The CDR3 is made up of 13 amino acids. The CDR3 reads CASSLGSGNIQYF. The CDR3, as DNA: TGTGCCAGCAGCTTAGGCTCGGGAAACATTCAGTACTTC.

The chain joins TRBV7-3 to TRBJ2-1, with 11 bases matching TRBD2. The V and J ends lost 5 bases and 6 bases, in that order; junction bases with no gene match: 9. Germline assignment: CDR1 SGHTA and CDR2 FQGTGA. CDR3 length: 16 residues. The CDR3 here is CASSLPGSGRANEQFF. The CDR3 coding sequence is TGTGCCAGCAGCCTCCCGGGTAGCGGGAGGGCCAATGAGCAGTTCTTC.

The CDR3 DNA reads TGCAGTGCTGGACAGGCCTATGGCTACACCTTC. This translates into CSAGQAYGYTF. The chain joins TRBV20-1 to TRBJ1-2, with 7 bases identical to TRBD1. This CDR3 is 11 amino acids long. The junction had 1 base not matched to a gene; V was cut back by 5 bases and J by 4 bases. CDR1 is DFQATT and CDR2 is SNEGSKA in the germline V gene (reference sequence).

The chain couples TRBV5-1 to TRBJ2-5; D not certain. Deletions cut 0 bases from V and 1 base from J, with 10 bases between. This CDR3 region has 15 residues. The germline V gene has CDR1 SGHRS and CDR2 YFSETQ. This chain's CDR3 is CASSLVAAIQETQYF. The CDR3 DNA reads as TGCGCCAGCAGCTTGGTGGCAGCGATCCAAGAGACCCAGTACTTC.

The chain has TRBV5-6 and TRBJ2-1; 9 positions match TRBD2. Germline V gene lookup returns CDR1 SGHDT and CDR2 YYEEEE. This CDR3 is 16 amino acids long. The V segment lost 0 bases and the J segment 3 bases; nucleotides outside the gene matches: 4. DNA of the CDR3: TGTGCCAGCAGCTTGGACGAGCGGGAGGTCTACAATGAGCAGTTCTTC. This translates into CASSLDEREVYNEQFF. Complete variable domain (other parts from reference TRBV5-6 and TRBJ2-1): DAGVTQSPTHLIKTRGQQVTLRCSPKSGHDTVSWYQQALGQGPQFIFQYYEEEERQRGNFPDRFSGHQFPNYSSELNVNALLLGDSALYLCASSLDEREVYNEQFFGPGTRLTVL.

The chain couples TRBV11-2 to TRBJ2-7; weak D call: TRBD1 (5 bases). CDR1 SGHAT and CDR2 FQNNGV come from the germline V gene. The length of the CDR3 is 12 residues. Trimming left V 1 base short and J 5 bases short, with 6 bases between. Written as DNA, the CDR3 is TGTGCCAGCAGCTTAGCCAGGGACGAGCAGTACTTC. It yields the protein CASSLARDEQYF.

DNA for the CDR3: TGTGCCAGCAGTGAAGAGGGGCAGAAGATCGATCAGCCCCAGCATTTT. Protein sequence: CASSEEGQKIDQPQHF. V is TRBV2 and J is TRBJ1-5; a possible D gene is TRBD1 (5 bases). Germline CDR1 SNHLY, CDR2 FYNNEI. There are 16 residues in the CDR3. Deletions cut 1 base from V and 5 bases from J, with 15 bases between.

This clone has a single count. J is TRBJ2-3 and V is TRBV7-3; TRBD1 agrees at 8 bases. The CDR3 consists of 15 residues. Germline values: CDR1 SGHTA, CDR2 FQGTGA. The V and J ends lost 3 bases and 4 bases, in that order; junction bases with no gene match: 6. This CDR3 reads CASSFGQGFSDTQYF. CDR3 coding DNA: TGTGCCAGCAGCTTCGGACAGGGTTTTTCAGATACGCAGTATTTT. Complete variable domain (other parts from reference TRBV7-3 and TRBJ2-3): GAGVSQTPSNKVTEKGKYVELRCDPISGHTALYWYRQSLGQGPEFLIYFQGTGAADDSGLPNDRFFAVRPEGSVSTLKIQRTERGDSAVYLCASSFGQGFSDTQYFGPGTRLTVL.

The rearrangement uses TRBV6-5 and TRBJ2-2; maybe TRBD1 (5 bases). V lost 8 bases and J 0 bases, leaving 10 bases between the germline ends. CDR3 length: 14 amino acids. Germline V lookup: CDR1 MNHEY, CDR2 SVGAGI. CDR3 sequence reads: CASGAVANTGELFF. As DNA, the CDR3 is TGTGCCAGCGGGGCTGTCGCGAACACCGGGGAGCTGTTTTTT.

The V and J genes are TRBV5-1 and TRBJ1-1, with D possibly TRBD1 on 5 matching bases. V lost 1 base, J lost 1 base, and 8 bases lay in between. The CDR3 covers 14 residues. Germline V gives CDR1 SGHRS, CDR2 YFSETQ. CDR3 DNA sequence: TGCGCCAGCAGCTTGCAGACAGAGAACACTGAAGCTTTCTTT. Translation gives CASSLQTENTEAFF.

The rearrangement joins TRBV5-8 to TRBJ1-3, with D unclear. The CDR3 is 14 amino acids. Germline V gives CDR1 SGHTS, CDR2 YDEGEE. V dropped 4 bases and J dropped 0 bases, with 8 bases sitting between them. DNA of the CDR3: TGTGCCAGCAGCCTGCTGAGCTCTGGAAACACCATATATTTT. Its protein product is CASSLLSSGNTIYF.

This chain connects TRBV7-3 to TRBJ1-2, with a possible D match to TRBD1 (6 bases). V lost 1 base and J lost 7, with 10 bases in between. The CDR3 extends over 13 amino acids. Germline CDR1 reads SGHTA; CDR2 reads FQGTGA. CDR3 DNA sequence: TGTGCCAGCAGCTTAAAACAGGGCCTTGGCTACACCTTC. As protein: CASSLKQGLGYTF.

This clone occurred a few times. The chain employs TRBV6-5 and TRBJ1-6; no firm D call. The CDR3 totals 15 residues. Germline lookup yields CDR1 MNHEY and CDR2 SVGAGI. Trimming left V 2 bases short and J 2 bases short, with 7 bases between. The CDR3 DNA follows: TGTGCCAGCAGTTACGCAGGCCCCTATAATTCACCCCTCCACTTT. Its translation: CASSYAGPYNSPLHF.

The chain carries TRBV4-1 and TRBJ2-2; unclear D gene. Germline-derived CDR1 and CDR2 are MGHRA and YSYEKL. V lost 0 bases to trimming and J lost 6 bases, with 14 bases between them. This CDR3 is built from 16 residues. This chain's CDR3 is CASSQEVVRGAGELFF. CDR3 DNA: TGCGCCAGCAGCCAAGAGGTAGTCAGAGGCGCCGGGGAGCTGTTTTTT.

CDR3 sequence (DNA): TGTGCCAGCAGCGTAGCCAGCGGGAGGAGTGCCGGGGAGCTGTTTTTT. It specifies CASSVASGRSAGELFF. V gene TRBV9 combines with J gene TRBJ2-2; 9 positions match TRBD2. The CDR3 covers 16 residues. J gave up 6 bases and V 0 bases, and 6 bases lay outside the gene matches. Germline values: CDR1 SGDLS, CDR2 YYNGEE.

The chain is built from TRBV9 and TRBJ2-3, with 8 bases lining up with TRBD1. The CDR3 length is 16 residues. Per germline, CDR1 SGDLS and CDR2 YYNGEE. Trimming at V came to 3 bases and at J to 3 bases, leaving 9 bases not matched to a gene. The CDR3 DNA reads TGTGCCAGCAGCGCCCCCGGACAGGGTGGGACAGATACGCAGTATTTT. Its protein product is CASSAPGQGGTDTQYF.

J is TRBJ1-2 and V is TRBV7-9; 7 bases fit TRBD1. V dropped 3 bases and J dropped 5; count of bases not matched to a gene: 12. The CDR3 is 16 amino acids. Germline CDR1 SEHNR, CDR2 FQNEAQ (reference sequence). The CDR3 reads CASSLARDSTIYGYTF. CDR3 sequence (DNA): TGTGCCAGCAGCTTGGCTCGGGACAGCACTATTTATGGCTACACCTTC.

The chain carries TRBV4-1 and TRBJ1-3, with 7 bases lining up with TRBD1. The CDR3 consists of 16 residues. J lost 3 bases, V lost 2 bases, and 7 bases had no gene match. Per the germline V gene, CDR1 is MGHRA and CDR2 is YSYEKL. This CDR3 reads CASSQSDRVRGNTIYF. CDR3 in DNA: TGCGCCAGCAGCCAATCCGACAGGGTCCGTGGAAACACCATATATTTT.

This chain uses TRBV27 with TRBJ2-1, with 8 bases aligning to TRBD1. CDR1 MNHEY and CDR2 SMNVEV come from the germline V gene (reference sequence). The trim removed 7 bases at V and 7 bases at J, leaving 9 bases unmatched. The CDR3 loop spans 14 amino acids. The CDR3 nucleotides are TGTGCCAGCACGGGCCAGGGGGCTGGGAATGAGCAGTTCTTC. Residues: CASTGQGAGNEQFF.